The sequence of this TCR beta chain was determined in a study of T cells after yellow fever vaccination. In TCRdb, the 5' RACE reads were re-called with MiXCR into one record per CDR3 protein. Of about 120,000 distinct CDR3 sequences detected, roughly 10% appear once; the ten largest clones hold 40%. This CDR3 comprises 15 residues. The J segment lost 6 bases and the V segment lost 1 base, leaving 7 bases of the junction unmatched. This clonotype was counted many times. The chain joins TRBV12-3 or TRBV12-4 to TRBJ2-3, with 7 bases identical to TRBD1. The source of this sequence is a man aged 18 to 30 who received the YFV17D yellow fever vaccine. Sequenced here: CD8+ T cells sorted from PBMCs, sampled on the day of the yellow fever booster vaccination. The CDR3: CASSLGQGLEDTQYF. CDR3 coding DNA: TGTGCCAGCAGTTTAGGACAGGGCCTTGAGGATACGCAGTATTTT.